The clone carrying this T cell receptor (beta chain) was counted only a few times. The data stem from a study of identical twins. Germline CDR1 SGHDN, CDR2 FVKESK. The CDR3 length is 14 residues. Trimming cost V 7 bases and J 3 bases, with 13 bases left between them. TCRdb fed the 5' RACE reads into MiXCR, producing one record per CDR3 protein. Of roughly 720,000 distinct CDR3 sequences in the sample, approximately 18% were seen once. The sample was also linked to a second study, of T cells expressing NK-cell markers. That paper notes: Of eight sequenced donors, seven were HCMV-seropositive and one HCMV-seronegative. In more than 5 donors, dominant CD3+CD56+NKG2C+ clones formed roughly 1.0-7.5% of CD8+ cells. It was still unclear whether expanded NKG2C+ T cell clones were HCMV specific.

This clonotype was sampled from a woman aged 18-29 years in good health. Material: PBMCs. The V call is TRBV14, the J call TRBJ2-1, with a weak D call TRBD2 (6 bases). CDR3: CASTTGDGYNEQFF. CDR3 bases: TGTGCCAGCACCACGGGGGACGGCTACAATGAGCAGTTCTTC.